This T cell receptor (beta chain) stems from a study of T cell responses to AZD1222 COVID-19 vaccine. Of note for this clone: The antigen is undetermined.

Findings and caveats of the study: Spike was spanned by vaccine-associated CD4 TCRs, which were dominant at 160-218 and 743-854.

Germline V lookup: CDR1 SGHRS, CDR2 YFSETQ. The CDR3 consists of 15 residues. V gave up 4 bases and J gave up 2 bases; unmatched junction bases: 8. Sequencing was performed with immunoSEQ multiplex PCR; in TCRdb, only in-frame clones are kept and a portion is missing. The top ten hold approximately 3.7% of the sample, which has about 140,000 clones, 92% seen once. The sample in question was peripheral blood, obtained 28 days after the second AZD1222 dose. The J gene is TRBJ2-7, the V gene TRBV5-1; 8 bases are a match to TRBD1. This receptor was identified in an adult who received the AZD1222 COVID-19 vaccine. Written as DNA, the CDR3 is TGCGCCAGCAGCCCTAGACAGGGGACCCCCTACGAGCAGTACTTC. Translated: CASSPRQGTPYEQYF.